This T cell receptor (beta chain) was recovered during a study of blood T cell repertoires in COVID-19. Study background: Donors in the United States, Italy and Spain gave samples during acute or convalescent COVID-19. Sources were T cells, B-cell-depleted T cells, or PBMCs; the material itself was cDNA or gDNA.

How the authors handled the data: The authors estimated nucleated cell counts from reference gene primer amplification. Generated by immunoSEQ multiplex PCR, the TCRdb table keeps only in-frame clones and is missing some. V and J calls and clone size are those listed in that table; D and trimming were worked out from the DNA. The sample holds around 220,000 clones; less than 90% are singletons and the top ten take under 2%. The CDR3 sequence is 16 residues long. Germline V gene lookup returns CDR1 MGHDK and CDR2 SYGVNS. Trimming took off 3 bases at V and 4 bases at J, with 16 bases between the two ends.

The J gene is TRBJ1-5, the V gene TRBV25-1; D unclear. Sequencing was carried out using peripheral blood. The clonotype was recovered from a man aged 40-49 years with active or convalescent COVID-19. The DNA for the CDR3 is TGTGCCAGCAGTGAGGCGGGCCGCTCTCTGAATCAGCCCCAGCATTTT. It specifies CASSEAGRSLNQPQHF.